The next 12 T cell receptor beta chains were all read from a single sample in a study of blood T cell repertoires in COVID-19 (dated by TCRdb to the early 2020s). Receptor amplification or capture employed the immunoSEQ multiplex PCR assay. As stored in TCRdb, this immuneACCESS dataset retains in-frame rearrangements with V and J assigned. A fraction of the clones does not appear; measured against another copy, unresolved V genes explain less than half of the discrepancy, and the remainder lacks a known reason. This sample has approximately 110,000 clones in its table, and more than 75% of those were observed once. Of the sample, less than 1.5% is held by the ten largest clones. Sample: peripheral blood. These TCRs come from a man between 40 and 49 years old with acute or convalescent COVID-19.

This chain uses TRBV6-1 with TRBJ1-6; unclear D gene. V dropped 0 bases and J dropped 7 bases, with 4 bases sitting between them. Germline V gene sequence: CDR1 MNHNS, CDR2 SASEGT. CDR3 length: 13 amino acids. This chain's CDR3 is CASSEARNSPLHF. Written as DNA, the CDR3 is TGTGCCAGCAGTGAAGCGCGGAATTCACCCCTCCACTTT.

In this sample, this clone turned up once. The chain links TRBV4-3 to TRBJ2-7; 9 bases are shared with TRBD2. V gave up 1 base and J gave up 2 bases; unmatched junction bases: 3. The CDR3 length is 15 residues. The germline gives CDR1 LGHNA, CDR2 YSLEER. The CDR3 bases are TGCGCCAGCAGCCAAGGACTAGCGGAAACCTACGAGCAGTACTTC. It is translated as CASSQGLAETYEQYF.

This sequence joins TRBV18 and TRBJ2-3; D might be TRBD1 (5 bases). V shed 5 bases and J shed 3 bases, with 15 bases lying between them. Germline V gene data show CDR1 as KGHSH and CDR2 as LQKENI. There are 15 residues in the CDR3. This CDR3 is CASSRQPQGTDTQYF. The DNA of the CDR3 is TGTGCCAGCTCAAGACAGCCCCAAGGAACAGATACGCAGTATTTT. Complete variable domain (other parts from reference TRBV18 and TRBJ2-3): NAGVMQNPRHLVRRRGQEARLRCSPMKGHSHVYWYRQLPEEGLKFMVYLQKENIIDESGMPKERFSAEFPKEGPSILRIQQVVRGDSAAYFCASSRQPQGTDTQYFGPGTRLTVL.

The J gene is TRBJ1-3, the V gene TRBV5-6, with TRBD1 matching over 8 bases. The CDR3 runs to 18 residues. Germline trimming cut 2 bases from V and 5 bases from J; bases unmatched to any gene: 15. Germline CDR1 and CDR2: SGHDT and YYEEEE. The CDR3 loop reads CASSFLGSLQGARNTIYF. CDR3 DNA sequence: TGTGCCAGCAGCTTTCTCGGAAGTTTGCAGGGGGCAAGAAACACCATATATTTT.

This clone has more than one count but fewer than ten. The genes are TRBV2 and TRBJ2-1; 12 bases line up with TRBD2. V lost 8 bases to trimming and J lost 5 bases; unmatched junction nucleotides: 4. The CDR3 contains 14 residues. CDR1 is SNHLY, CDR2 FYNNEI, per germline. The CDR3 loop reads CASRTSGTNNEQFF. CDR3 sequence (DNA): TGTGCCAGCCGGACTAGCGGGACGAACAATGAGCAGTTCTTC.

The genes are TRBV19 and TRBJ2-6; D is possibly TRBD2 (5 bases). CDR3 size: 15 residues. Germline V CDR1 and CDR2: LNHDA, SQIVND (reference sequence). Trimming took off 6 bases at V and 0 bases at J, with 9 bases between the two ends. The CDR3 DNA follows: TGTGCCAGTAGGGACTCGGGCTCTGGGGCCAACGTCCTGACTTTC. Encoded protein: CASRDSGSGANVLTF.

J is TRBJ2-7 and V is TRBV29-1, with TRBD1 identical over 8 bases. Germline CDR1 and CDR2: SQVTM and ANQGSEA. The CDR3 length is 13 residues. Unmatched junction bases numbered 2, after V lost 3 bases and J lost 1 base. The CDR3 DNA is TGCAGCGTTGAGGGACAGGCGTCCTACGAGCAGTACTTC. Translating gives CSVEGQASYEQYF.

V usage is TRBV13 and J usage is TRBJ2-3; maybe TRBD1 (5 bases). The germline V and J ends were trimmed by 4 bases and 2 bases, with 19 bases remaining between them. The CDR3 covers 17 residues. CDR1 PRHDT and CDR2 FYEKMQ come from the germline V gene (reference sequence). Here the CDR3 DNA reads TGTGCCAGCAGCTCCTCCCCGGGCAGGGCCCCCACAGATACGCAGTATTTT. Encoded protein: CASSSSPGRAPTDTQYF. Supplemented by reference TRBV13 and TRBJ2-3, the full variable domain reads AAGVIQSPRHLIKEKRETATLKCYPIPRHDTVYWYQQGPGQDPQFLISFYEKMQSDKGSIPDRFSAQQFSDYHSELNMSSLELGDSALYFCASSSSPGRAPTDTQYFGPGTRLTVL.

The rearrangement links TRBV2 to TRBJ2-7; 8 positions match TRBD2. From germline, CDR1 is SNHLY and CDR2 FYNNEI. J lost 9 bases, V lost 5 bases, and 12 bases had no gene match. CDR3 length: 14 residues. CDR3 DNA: TGTGCCAGCAGTACTCCGGGAGGGCCGGGCGGGCAGTACTTC. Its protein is CASSTPGGPGGQYF.

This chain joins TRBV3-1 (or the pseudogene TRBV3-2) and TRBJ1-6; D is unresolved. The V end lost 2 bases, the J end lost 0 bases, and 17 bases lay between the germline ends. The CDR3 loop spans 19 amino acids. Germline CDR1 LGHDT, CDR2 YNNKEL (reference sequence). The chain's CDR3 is CASSQRRSGPSSYNSPLHF. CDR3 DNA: TGTGCCAGCAGCCAACGGAGGTCAGGACCGAGCTCCTATAATTCACCCCTCCACTTT.

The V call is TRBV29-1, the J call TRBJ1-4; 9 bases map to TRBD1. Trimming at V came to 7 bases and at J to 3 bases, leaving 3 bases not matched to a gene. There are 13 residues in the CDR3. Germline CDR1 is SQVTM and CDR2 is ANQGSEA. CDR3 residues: CSARTGANEKLFF. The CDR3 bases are TGCAGCGCAAGGACAGGGGCTAATGAAAAACTGTTTTTT.

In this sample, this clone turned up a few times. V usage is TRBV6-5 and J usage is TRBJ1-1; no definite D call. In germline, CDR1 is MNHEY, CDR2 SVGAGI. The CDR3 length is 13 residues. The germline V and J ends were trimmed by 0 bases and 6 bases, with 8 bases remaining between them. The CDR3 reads CASSYSLTSEAFF. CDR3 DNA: TGTGCCAGCAGTTACTCGCTAACCTCTGAAGCTTTCTTT.